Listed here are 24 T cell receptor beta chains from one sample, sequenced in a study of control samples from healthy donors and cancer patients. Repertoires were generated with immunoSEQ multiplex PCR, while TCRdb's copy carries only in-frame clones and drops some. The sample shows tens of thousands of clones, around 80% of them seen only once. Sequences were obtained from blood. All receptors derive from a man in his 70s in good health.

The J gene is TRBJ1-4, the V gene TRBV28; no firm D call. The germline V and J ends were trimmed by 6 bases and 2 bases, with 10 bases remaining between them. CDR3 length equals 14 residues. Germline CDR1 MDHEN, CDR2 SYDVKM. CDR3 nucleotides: TGTGCCAGCAGCCAAACAGATACTAATGAAAAACTGTTTTTT. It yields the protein CASSQTDTNEKLFF.

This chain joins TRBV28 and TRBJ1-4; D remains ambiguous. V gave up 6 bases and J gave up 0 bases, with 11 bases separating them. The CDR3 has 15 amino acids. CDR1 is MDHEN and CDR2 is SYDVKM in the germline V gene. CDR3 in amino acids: CASSYPSATNEKLFF. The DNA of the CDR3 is TGTGCCAGCAGCTACCCGTCGGCAACTAATGAAAAACTGTTTTTT.

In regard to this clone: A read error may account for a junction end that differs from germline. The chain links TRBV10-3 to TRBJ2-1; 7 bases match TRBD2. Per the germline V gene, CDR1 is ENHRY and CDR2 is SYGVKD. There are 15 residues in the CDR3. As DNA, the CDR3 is TGTGCCATCAGTGAGCTTAGGCAGACTAGCAATAAGCAGTTCTTC. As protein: CAISELRQTSNKQFF.

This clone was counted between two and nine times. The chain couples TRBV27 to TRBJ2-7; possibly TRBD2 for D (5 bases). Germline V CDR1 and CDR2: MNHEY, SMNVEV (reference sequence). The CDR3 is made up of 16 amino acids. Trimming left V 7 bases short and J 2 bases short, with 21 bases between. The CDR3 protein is CASKTSWGDSAYEQYF. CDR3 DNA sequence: TGTGCCAGCAAAACCTCTTGGGGAGACTCAGCCTACGAGCAGTACTTC.

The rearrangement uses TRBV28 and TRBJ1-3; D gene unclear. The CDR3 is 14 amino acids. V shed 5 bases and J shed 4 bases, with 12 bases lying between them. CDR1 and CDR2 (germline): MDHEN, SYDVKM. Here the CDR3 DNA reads TGTGCCAGCAGTCCACCGACAAGAGGAAACACCATATATTTT. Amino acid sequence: CASSPPTRGNTIYF.

CDR3 in amino acids: CASSSRTGERVGDEKLFF. As DNA, the CDR3 is TGTGCCAGCAGCTCGAGGACCGGGGAACGCGTAGGGGATGAAAAACTGTTTTTT. This chain links TRBV4-2 with TRBJ1-4, with D possibly being TRBD1 (5 bases). Trimming took 5 bases from V and 6 from J, leaving 25 bases between them. From germline, CDR1 is LGHNA and CDR2 YNFKEQ. CDR3 length: 18 amino acids.

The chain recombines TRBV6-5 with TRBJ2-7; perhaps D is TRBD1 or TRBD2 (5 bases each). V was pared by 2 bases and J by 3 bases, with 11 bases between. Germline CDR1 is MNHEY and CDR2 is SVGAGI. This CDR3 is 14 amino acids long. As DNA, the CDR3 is TGTGCCAGCAGTTACGGGGGTTCGGTCTACGAGCAGTACTTC. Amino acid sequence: CASSYGGSVYEQYF.

The CDR3 spells CASSVAGTSEETQYF. Written as DNA, the CDR3 is TGTGCCAGCAGCGTAGCAGGTACTAGTGAAGAGACCCAGTACTTC. The chain has TRBV9 and TRBJ2-5; D perhaps matches TRBD2 (5 bases). Germline V lookup: CDR1 SGDLS, CDR2 YYNGEE. CDR3 length equals 15 residues. Trimming left V 0 bases short and J 3 bases short, with 12 bases between.

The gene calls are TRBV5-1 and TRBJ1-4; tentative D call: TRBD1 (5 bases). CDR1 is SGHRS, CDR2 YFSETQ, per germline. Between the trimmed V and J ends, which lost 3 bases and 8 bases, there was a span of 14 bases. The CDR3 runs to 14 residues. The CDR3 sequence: CASSSGTTSEKLFF. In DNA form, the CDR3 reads TGCGCCAGCAGCTCCGGGACTACGAGCGAAAAACTGTTTTTT.

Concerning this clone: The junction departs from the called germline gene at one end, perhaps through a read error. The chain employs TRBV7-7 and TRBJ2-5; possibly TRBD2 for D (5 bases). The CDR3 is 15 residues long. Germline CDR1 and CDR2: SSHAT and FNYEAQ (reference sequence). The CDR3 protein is CASSLGQRSQETQYF. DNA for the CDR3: TGTGCTAGCAGCTTAGGCCAGCGGAGTCAGGAGACCCAGTACTTC.

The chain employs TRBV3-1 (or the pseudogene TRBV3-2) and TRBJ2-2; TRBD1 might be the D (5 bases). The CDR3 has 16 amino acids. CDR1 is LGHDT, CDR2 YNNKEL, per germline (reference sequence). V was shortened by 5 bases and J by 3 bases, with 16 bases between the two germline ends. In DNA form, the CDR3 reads TGTGCCAGCAGCGGGGCTTTCGGGCTTTACACCGGGGAGCTGTTTTTT. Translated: CASSGAFGLYTGELFF.

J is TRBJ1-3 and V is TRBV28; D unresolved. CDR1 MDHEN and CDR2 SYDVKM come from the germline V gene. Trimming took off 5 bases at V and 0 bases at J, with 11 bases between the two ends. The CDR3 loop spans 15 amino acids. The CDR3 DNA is TGTGCCAGCAGTCGGGCCGGGAGCTCTGGAAACACCATATATTTT. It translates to CASSRAGSSGNTIYF. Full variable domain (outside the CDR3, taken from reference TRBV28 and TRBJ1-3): DVKVTQSSRYLVKRTGEKVFLECVQDMDHENMFWYRQDPGLGLRLIYFSYDVKMKEKGDIPEGYSVSREKKERFSLILESASTNQTSMYLCASSRAGSSGNTIYFGEGSWLTVV.

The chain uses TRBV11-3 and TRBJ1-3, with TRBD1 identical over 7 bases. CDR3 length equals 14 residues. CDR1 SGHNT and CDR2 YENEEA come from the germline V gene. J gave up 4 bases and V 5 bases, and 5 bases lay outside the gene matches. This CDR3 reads CASSQRGLGNTIYF. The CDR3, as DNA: TGTGCCAGCAGCCAAAGGGGGCTAGGAAACACCATATATTTT.

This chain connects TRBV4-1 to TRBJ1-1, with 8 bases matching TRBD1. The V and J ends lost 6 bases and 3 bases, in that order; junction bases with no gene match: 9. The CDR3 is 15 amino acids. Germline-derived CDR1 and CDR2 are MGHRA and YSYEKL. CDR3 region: CASRAIKQGDTEAFF. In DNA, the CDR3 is TGCGCCAGCAGGGCAATCAAACAGGGGGACACTGAAGCTTTCTTT.

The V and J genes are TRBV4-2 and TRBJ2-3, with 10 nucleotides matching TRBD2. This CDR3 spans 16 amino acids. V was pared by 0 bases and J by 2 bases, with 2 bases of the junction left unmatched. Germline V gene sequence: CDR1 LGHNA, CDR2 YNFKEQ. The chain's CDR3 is CASSQELAGYTDTQYF. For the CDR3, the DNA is TGTGCCAGCAGCCAAGAACTAGCGGGATACACAGATACGCAGTATTTT.

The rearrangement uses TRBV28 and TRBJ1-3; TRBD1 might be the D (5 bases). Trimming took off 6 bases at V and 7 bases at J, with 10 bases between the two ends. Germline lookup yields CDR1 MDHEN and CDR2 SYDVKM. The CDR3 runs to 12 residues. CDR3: CASRRGRNTIYF. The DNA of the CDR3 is TGTGCCAGCAGGAGGGGTAGGAACACCATATATTTT.

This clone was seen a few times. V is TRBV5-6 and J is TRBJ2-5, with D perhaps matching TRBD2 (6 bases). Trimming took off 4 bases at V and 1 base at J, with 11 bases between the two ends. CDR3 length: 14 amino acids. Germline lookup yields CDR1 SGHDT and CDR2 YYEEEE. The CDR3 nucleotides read TGTGCCAGCAGCCTGGGACTGACCCAAGAGACCCAGTACTTC. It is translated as CASSLGLTQETQYF.

The CDR3 loop reads CASSSGLAGGGEQFF. As DNA, the CDR3 is TGCGCCAGCAGCTCCGGACTAGCGGGAGGGGGTGAGCAGTTCTTC. This chain joins TRBV5-1 and TRBJ2-1; 15 nucleotides line up with TRBD2. The CDR3 extends over 15 amino acids. J lost 9 bases, V lost 3 bases, and 4 bases had no gene match. Germline assignment: CDR1 SGHRS and CDR2 YFSETQ.

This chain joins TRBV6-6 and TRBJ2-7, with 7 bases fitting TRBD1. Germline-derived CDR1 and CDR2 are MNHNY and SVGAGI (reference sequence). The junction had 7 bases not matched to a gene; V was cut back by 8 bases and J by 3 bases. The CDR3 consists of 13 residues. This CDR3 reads CASQKQGSYEQYF. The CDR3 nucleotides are TGTGCCAGCCAGAAACAGGGGAGCTACGAGCAGTACTTC.

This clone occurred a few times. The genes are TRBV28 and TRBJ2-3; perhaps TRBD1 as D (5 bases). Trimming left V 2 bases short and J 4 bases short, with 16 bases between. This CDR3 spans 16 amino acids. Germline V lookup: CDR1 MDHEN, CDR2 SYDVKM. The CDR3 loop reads CASSLRVDTSADTQYF. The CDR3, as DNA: TGTGCCAGCAGTTTACGGGTGGACACCTCGGCAGATACGCAGTATTTT.

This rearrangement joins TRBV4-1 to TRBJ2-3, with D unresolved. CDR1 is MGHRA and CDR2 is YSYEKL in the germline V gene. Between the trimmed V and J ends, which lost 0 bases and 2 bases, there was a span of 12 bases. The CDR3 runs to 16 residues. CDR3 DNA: TGCGCCAGCAGCCAAGAGGATGGTGGGTTCACAGATACGCAGTATTTT. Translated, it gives CASSQEDGGFTDTQYF.

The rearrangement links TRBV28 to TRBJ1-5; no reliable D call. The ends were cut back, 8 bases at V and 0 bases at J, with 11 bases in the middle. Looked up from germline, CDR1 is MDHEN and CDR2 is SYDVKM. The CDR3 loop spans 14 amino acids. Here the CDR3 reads CASEHPASNQPQHF. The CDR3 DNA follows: TGTGCCAGCGAACACCCAGCTAGCAATCAGCCCCAGCATTTT.

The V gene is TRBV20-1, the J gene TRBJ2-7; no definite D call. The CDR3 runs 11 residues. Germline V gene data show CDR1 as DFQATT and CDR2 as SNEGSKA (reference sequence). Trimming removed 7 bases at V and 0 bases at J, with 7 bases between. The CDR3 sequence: CSGTDSYEQYF. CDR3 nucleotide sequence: TGCAGTGGAACAGACTCCTACGAGCAGTACTTC.

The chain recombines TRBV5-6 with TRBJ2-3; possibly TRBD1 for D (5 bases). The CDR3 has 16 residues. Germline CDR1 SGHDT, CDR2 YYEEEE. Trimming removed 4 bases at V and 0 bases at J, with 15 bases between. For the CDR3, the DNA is TGTGCCAGCAGCCGCAGACGACAGTCTAGCACAGATACGCAGTATTTT. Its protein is CASSRRRQSSTDTQYF.